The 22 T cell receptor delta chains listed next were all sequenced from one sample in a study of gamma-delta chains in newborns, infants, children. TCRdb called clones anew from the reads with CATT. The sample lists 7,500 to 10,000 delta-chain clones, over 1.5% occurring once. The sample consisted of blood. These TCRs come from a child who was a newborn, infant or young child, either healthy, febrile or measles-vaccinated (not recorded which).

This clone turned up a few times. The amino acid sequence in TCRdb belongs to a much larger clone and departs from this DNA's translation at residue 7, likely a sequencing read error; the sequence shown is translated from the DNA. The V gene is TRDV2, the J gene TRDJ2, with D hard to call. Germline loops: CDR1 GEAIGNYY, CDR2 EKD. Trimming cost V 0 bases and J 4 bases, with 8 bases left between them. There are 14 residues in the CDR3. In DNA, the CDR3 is TGTGCCTGTGACACCTGGAGGTCGACAGCACAACTCTTCTTT. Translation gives CACDTWRSTAQLFF.

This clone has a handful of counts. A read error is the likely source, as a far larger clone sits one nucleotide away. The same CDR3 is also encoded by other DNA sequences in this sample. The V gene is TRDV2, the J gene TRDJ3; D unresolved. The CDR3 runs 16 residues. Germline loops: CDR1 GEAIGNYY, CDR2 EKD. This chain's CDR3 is CACDTFSSWDTRQMFF. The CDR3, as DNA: TGTGCCTGCGACACCTTTAGCTCCTGGGACACCCGACAGATGTTTTTC.

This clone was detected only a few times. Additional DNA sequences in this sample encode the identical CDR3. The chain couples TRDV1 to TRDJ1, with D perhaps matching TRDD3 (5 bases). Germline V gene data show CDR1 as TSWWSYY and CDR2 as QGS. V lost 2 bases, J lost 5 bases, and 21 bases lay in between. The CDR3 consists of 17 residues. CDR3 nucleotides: TGTGCTCTTGGGGAAACGCTGGGTGATAAGAGAGAGGATAAACTCATCTTT. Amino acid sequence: CALGETLGDKREDKLIF.

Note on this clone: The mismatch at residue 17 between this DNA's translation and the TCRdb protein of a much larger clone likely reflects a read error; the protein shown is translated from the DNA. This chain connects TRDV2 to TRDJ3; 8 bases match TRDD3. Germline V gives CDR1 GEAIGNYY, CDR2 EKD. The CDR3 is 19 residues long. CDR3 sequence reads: CACEVLGARGSWDTRQKFF. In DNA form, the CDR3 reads TGTGCCTGTGAAGTACTGGGGGCCCGGGGGTCCTGGGACACCCGACAGAAGTTTTTC.

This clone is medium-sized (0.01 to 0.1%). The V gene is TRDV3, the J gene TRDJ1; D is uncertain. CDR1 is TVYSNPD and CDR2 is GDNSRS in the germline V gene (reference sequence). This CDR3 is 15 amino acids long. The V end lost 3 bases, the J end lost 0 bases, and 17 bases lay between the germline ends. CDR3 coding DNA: TGTGCCTTGCCACGTGCGGTGCAAAACACCGATAAACTCATCTTT. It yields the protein CALPRAVQNTDKLIF.

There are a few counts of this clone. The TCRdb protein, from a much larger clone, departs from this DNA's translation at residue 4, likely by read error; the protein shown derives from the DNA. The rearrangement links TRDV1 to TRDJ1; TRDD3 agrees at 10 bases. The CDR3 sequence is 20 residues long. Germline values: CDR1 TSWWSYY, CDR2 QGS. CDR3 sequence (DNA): TGTGCTCTTAGGGAACTAACCCCTTCCATCGGTACTGGGGGATCCGATAAACTCATCTTT. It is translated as CALRELTPSIGTGGSDKLIF.

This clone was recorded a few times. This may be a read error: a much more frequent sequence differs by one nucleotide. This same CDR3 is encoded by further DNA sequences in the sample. The CDR3 reads CALGELQLGDKLSDTDKLIF. Here the CDR3 DNA reads TGTGCTCTTGGGGAACTACAGCTGGGGGATAAGCTATCGGACACCGATAAACTCATCTTT. The chain links TRDV1 to TRDJ1; TRDD3 agrees at 10 bases. The CDR3 spans 20 residues. The trim removed 0 bases at V and 0 bases at J, leaving 13 bases unmatched. The V gene's germline CDR1 is TSWWSYY and CDR2 QGS.

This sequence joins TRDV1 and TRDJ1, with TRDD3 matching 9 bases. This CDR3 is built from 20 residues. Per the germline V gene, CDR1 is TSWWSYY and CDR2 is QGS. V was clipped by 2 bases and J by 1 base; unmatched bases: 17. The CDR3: CALGERSISLLGDPTDKLIF. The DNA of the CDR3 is TGTGCTCTTGGGGAAAGGTCCATCTCCTTACTGGGGGACCCCACCGATAAACTCATCTTT.

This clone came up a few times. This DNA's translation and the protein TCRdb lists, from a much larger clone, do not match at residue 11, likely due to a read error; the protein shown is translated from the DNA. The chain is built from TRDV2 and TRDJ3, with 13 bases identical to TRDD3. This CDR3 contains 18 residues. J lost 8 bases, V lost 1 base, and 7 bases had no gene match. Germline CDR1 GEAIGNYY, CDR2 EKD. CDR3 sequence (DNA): TGTGCCTGTGACACGGGACTGGGGGATACGCAGCACACCCGACAGATGTTTTTC. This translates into CACDTGLGDTQHTRQMFF.

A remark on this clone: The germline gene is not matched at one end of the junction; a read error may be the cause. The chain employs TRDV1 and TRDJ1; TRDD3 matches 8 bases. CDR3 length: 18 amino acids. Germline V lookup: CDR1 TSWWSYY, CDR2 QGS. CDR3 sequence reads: CAPGERSYLTGGHDKLIF. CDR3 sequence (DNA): TGTGCTCCTGGGGAAAGGTCCTACCTTACTGGGGGCCACGATAAACTCATCTTT.

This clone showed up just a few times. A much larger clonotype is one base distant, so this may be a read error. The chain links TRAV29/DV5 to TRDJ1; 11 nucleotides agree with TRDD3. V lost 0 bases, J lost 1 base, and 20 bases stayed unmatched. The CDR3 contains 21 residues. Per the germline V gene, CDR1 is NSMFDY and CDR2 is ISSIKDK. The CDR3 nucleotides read TGTGCAGCAAGCGCGCTTCCCCCTCGGGCTGGGGGATACTCCCTCACCGATAAACTCATCTTT. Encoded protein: CAASALPPRAGGYSLTDKLIF.

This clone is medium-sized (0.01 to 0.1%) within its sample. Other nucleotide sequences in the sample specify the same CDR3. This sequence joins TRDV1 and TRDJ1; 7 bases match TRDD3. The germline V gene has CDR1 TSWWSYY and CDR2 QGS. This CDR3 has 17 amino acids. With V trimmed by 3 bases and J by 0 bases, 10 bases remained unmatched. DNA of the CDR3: TGTGCTCTTGGGGATACAGCTGGGGGTCTGTACACCGATAAACTCATCTTT. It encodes CALGDTAGGLYTDKLIF.

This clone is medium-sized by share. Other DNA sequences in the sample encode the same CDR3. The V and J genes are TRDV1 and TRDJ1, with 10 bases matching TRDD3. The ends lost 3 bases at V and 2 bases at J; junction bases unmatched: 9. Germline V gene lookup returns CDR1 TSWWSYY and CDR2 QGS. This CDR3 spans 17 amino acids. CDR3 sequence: CALGDNPVLGDTDKLIF. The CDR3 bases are TGTGCTCTTGGGGACAATCCTGTACTGGGGGATACCGATAAACTCATCTTT.

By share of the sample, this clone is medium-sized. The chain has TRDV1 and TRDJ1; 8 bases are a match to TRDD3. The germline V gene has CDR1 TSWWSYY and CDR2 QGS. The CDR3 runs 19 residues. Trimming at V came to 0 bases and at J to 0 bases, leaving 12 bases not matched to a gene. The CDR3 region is CALGELSGLLGVNTDKLIF. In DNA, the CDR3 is TGTGCTCTTGGGGAACTTTCAGGTCTACTGGGGGTGAACACCGATAAACTCATCTTT.

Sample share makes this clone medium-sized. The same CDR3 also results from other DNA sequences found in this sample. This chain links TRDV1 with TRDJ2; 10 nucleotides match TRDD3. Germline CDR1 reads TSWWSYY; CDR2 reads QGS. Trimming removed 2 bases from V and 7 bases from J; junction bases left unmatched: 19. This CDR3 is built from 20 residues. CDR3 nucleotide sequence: TGTGCTCTTGGGGAAGCCACTTTCCTACTCTGGGGGATATCTAAAGCACAACTCTTCTTT. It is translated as CALGEATFLLWGISKAQLFF.

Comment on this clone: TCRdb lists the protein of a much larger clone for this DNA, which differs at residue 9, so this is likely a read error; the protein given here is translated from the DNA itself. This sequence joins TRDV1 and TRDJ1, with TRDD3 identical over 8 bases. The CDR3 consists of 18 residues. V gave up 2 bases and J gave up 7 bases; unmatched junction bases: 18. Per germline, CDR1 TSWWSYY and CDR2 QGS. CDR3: CALGEGLRLGYVTGKLIF. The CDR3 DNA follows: TGTGCTCTTGGGGAAGGTCTACGACTGGGATACGTTACGGGTAAACTCATCTTT.

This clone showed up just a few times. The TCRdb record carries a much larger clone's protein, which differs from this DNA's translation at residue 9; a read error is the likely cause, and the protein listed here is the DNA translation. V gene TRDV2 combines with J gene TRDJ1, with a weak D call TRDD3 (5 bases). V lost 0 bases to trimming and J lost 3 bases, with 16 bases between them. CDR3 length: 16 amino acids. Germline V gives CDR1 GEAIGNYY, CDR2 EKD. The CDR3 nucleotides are TGTGCCTGTGACACCCGAACAGGGGTATACGCCGATAAACTCATCTTT. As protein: CACDTRTGVYADKLIF.

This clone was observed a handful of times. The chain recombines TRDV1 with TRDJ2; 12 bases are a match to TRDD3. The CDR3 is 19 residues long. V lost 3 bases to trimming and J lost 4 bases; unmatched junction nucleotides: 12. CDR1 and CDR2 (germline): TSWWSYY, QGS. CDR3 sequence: CALGDALLYWGIQTAQLFF. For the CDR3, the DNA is TGTGCTCTTGGGGACGCGCTTCTTTACTGGGGGATACAGACAGCACAACTCTTCTTT.

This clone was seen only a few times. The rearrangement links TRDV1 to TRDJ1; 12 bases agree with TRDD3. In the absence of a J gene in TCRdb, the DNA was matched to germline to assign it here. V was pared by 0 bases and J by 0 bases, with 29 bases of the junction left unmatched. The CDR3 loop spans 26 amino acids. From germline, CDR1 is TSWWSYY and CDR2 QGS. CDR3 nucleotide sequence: TGTGCTCTTGGGGAACTAGGTCTTCCCCATCTCTTCCTACTGGGGGATACCGGCGGTTACACCGATAAACTCATCTTT. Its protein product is CALGELGLPHLFLLGDTGGYTDKLIF.

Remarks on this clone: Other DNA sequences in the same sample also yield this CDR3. The CDR3: CALGEYLLGGRYTDKLIF. CDR3 coding DNA: TGTGCTCTTGGGGAATACTTGCTGGGGGGCCGCTACACCGATAAACTCATCTTT. The chain couples TRDV1 to TRDJ1, with TRDD3 identical over 7 bases. The CDR3 contains 18 residues. The ends lost 2 bases at V and 0 bases at J; junction bases unmatched: 12. CDR1 is TSWWSYY, CDR2 QGS, per germline.

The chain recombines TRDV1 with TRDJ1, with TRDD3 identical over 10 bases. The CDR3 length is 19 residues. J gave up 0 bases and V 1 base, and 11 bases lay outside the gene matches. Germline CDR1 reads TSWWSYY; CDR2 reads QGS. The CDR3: CALGERARGIRGYTDKLIF. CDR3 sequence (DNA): TGTGCTCTTGGGGAACGGGCTCGGGGGATACGGGGGTACACCGATAAACTCATCTTT.

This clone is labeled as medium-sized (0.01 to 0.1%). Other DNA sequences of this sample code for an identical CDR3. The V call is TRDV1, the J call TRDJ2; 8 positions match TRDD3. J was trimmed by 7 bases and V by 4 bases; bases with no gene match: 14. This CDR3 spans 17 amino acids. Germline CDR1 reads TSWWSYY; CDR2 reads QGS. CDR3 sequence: CALGAIRYGGSEAQLFF. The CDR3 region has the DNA TGTGCTCTTGGGGCAATACGTTATGGGGGATCAGAAGCACAACTCTTCTTT.